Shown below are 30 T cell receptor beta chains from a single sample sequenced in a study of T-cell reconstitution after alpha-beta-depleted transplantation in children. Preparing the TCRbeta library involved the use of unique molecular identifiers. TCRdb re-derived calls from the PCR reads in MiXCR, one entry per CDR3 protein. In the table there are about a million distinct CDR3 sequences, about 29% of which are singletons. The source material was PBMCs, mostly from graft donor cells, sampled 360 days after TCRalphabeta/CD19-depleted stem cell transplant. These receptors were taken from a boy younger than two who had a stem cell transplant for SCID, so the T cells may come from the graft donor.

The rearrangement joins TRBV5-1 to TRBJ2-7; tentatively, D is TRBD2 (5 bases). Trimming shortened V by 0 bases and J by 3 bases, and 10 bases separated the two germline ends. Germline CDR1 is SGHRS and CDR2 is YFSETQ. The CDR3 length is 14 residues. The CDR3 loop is CASSLGLAVYEQYF. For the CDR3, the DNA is TGCGCCAGCAGCTTGGGTCTAGCCGTCTACGAGCAGTACTTC.

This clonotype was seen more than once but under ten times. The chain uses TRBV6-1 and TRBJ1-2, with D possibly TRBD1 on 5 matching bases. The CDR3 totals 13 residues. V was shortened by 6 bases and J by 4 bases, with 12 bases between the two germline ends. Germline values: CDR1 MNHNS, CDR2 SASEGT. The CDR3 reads CASRMTEPYGYTF. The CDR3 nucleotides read TGTGCCAGCAGGATGACAGAACCCTATGGCTACACCTTC.

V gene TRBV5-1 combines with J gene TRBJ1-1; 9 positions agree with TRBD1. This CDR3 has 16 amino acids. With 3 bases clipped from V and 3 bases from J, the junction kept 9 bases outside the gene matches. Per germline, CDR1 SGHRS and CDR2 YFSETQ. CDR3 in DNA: TGCGCCAGCAGCTGGGGACAGGGAAGTTTCGACACTGAAGCTTTCTTT. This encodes CASSWGQGSFDTEAFF.

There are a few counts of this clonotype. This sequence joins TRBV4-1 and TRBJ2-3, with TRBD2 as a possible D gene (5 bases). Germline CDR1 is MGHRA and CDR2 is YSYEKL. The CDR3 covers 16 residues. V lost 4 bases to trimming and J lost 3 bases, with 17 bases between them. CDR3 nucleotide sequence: TGCGCCAGCAGCCGTTATGGAGGTAGTTATACAGATACGCAGTATTTT. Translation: CASSRYGGSYTDTQYF.

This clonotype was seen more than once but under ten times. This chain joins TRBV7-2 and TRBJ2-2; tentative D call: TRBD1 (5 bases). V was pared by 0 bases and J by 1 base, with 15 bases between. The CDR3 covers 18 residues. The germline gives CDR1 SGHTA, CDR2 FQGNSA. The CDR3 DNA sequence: TGTGCCAGCAGCTTAGCGCGTGGGAACAGGATGAACACCGGGGAGCTGTTTTTT. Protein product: CASSLARGNRMNTGELFF.

The CDR3 is CASSRWAGVRTTDQPQHF. The CDR3 DNA is TGTGCCAGCAGCCGTTGGGCAGGGGTCCGGACAACTGATCAGCCCCAGCATTTT. The chain recombines TRBV2 with TRBJ1-5, with TRBD1 as a possible D gene (6 bases). Germline CDR1 and CDR2: SNHLY and FYNNEI. The CDR3 runs 18 residues. The germline V and J ends were trimmed by 6 bases and 5 bases, with 26 bases remaining between them.

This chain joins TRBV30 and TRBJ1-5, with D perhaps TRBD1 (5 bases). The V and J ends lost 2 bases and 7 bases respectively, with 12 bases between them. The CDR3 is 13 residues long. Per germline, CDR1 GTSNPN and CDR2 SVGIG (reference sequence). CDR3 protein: CAWSFGGEQPQHF. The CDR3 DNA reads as TGTGCCTGGAGTTTTGGGGGTGAACAGCCCCAGCATTTT.

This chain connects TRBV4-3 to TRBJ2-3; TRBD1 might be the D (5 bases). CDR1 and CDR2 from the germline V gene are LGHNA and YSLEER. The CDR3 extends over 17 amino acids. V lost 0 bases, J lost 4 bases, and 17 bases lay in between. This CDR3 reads CASSQEPPGIRPDTQYF. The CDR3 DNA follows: TGCGCCAGCAGCCAAGAGCCGCCAGGGATTCGACCAGATACGCAGTATTTT.

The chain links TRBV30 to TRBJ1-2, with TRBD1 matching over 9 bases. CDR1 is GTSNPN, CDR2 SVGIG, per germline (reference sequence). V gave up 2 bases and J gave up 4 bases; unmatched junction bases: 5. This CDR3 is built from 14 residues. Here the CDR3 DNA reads TGTGCCTGGAGTAGGGACAGGGAGGGCTATGGCTACACCTTC. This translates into CAWSRDREGYGYTF.

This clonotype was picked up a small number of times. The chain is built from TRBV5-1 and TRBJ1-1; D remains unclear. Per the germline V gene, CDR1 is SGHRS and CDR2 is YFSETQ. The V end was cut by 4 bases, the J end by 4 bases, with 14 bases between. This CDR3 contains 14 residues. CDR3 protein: CASSQTKVITEAFF. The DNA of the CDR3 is TGCGCCAGCAGCCAGACCAAGGTCATCACTGAAGCTTTCTTT.

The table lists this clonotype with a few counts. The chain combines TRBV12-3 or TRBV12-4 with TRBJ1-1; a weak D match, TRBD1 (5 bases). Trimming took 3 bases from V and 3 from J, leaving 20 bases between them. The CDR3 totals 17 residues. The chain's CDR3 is CASSFFGLRVVDTEAFF. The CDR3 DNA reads TGTGCCAGCAGTTTCTTTGGACTCAGGGTTGTGGACACTGAAGCTTTCTTT.

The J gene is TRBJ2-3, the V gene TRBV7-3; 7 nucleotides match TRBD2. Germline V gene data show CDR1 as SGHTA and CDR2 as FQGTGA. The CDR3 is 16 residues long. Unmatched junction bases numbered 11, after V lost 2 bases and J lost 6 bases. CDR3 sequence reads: CASSLLGLGGGDTQYF. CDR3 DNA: TGTGCCAGCAGCTTACTCGGACTAGGTGGTGGGGATACGCAGTATTTT.

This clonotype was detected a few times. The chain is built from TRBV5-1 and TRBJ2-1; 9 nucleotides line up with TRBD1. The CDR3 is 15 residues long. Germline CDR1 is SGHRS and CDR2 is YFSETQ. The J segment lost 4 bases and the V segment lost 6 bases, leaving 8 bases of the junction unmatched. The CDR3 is CASTGQGHKYNEQFF. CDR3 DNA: TGCGCCAGCACGGGACAGGGACACAAGTACAATGAGCAGTTCTTC.

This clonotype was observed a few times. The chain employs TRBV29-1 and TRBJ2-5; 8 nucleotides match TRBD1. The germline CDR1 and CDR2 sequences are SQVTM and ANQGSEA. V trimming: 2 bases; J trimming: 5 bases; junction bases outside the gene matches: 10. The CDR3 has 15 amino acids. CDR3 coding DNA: TGCAGCGTTGAACTGTGGCAGGGGGCGCGGGAGACCCAGTACTTC. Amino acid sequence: CSVELWQGARETQYF.

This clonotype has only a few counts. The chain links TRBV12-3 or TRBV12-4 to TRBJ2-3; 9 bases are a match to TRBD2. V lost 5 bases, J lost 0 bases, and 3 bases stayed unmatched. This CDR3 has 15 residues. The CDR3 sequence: CASSQRGVSTDTQYF. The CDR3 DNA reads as TGTGCCAGCAGTCAGCGGGGGGTTAGCACAGATACGCAGTATTTT.

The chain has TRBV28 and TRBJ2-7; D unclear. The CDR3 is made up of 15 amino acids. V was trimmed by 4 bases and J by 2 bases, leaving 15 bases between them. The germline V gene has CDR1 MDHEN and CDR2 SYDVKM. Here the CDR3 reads CASSSPGYPPYEQYF. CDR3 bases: TGTGCCAGCAGTTCCCCTGGCTATCCTCCCTACGAGCAGTACTTC.

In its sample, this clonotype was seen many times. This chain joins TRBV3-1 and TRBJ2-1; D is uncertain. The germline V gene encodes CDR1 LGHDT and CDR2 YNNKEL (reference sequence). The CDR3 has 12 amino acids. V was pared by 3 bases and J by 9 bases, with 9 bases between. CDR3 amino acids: CASSHAGREQFF. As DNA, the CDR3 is TGTGCCAGCAGCCATGCCGGGCGTGAGCAGTTCTTC.

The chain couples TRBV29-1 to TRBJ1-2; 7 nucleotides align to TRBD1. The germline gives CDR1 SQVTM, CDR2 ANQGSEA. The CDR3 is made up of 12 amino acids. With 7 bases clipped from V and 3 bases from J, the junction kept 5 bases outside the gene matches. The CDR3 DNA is TGCAGCGCCCGACAGGGCGACTATGGCTACACCTTC. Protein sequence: CSARQGDYGYTF.

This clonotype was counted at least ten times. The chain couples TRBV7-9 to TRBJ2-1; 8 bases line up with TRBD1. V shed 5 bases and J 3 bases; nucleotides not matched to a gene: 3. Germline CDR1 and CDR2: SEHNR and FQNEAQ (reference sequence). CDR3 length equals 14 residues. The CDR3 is CASSRGQDYNEQFF. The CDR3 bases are TGTGCCAGCAGCCGGGGACAGGACTACAATGAGCAGTTCTTC.

In DNA form, the CDR3 reads TGTGCCAGCAGTTACTCCGGGCCCCACTATGGCTACACCTTC. Protein product: CASSYSGPHYGYTF. This chain links TRBV6-5 with TRBJ1-2; no firm D call. V was clipped by 0 bases and J by 3 bases, with 8 bases between them. The CDR3 is 14 amino acids. CDR1 and CDR2 (germline): MNHEY, SVGAGI.

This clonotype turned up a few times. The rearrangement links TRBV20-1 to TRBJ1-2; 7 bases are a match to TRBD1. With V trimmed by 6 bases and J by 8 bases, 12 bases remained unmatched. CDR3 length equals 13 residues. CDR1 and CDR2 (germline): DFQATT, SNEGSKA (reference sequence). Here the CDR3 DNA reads TGCAGTGCCCGAGAGGGGGCGAGGTACGGCTACACCTTC. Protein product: CSAREGARYGYTF.

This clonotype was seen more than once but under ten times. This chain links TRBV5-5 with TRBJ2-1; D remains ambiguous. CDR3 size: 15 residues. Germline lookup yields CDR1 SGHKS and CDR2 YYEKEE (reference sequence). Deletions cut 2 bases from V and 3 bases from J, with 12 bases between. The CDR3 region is CASSFEVGLYNEQFF. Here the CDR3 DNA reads TGTGCCAGCAGCTTTGAAGTGGGTCTCTACAATGAGCAGTTCTTC.

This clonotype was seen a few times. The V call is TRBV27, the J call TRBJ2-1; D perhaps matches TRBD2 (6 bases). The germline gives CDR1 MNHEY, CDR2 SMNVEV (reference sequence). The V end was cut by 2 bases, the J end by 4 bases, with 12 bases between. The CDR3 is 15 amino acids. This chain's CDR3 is CASSLRTTTYNEQFF. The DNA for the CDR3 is TGTGCCAGCAGTTTAAGGACTACCACTTACAATGAGCAGTTCTTC.

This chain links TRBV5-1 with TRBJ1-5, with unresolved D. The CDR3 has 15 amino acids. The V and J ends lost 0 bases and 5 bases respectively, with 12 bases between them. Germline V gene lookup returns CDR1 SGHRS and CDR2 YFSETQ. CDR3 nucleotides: TGCGCCAGCAGCTTGGAAGGGAGGGTCCATCAGCCCCAGCATTTT. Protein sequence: CASSLEGRVHQPQHF.

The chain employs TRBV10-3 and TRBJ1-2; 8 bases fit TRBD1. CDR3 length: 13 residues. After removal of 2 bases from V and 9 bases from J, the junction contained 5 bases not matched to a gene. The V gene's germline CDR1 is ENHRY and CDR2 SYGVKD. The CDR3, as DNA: TGTGCCATCAGTGAGCAGGGGGCAGAGCGCTACACCTTC. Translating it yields CAISEQGAERYTF.

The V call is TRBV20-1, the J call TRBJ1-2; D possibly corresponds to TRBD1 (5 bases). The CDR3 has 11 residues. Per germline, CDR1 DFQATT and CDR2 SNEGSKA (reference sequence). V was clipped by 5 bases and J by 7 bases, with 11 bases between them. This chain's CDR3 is CSASRGSGYTF. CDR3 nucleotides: TGCAGTGCTTCCCGGGGGTCTGGCTACACCTTC.

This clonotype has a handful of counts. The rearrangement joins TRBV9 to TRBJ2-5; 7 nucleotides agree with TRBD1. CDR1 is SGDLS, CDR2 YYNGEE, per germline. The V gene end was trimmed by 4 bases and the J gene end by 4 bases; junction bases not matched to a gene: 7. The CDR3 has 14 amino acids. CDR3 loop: CASSLEGAGETQYF. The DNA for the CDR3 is TGTGCCAGCAGCCTAGAGGGGGCCGGAGAGACCCAGTACTTC.

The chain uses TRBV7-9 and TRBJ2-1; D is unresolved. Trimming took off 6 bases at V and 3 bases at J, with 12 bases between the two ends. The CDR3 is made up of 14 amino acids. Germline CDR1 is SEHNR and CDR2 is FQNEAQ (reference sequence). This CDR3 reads CASSHPSDYNEQFF. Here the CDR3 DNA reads TGTGCCAGCAGTCACCCGTCGGACTACAATGAGCAGTTCTTC.

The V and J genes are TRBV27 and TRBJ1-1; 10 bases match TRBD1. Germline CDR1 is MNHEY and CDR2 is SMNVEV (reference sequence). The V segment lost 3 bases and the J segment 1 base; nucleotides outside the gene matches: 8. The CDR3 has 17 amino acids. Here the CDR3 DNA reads TGTGCCAGCAGTTTCTCTGGGGACAGGGGCCAGAACACTGAAGCTTTCTTT. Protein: CASSFSGDRGQNTEAFF.

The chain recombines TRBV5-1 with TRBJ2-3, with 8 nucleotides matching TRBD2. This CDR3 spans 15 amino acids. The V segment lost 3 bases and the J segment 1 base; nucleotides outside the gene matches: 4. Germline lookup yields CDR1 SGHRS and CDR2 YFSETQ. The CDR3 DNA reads TGCGCCAGCAGCTCGTACGGGGGGGGCACAGATACGCAGTATTTT. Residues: CASSSYGGGTDTQYF.